The 14 T cell receptor beta chains given below trace back to one sample, sequenced in a study of OX40 agonist ivuxolimab in advanced cancers. Data came from immunoSEQ multiplex PCR; TCRdb stores just in-frame clones and leaves some out. The table includes 60,000 to 65,000 clones, about 91% detected once. The sample here was CD4+ or CD8+ T cells sorted from blood, taken in a trial of the OX40 agonist ivuxolimab. Source of these receptors: an adult with an advanced solid tumor such as melanoma, head and neck, liver or kidney cancer.

J is TRBJ2-2 and V is TRBV9; D is possibly TRBD2 (5 bases). In germline, CDR1 is SGDLS, CDR2 YYNGEE. The V and J ends lost 3 bases and 4 bases respectively, with 7 bases between them. The CDR3 is made up of 13 amino acids. CDR3 protein: CASSGGPTGELFF. For the CDR3, the DNA is TGTGCCAGCAGCGGAGGGCCCACCGGGGAGCTGTTTTTT.

The J gene is TRBJ2-7, the V gene TRBV29-1; D may be TRBD1 (8 bases). CDR3 length equals 13 residues. V lost 6 bases to trimming and J lost 3 bases, with 15 bases between them. CDR1 SQVTM and CDR2 ANQGSEA come from the germline V gene. The CDR3 region is CSVRTGRVYEQYF. Here the CDR3 DNA reads TGCAGCGTCAGGACAGGGAGGGTCTACGAGCAGTACTTC.

This chain links TRBV7-9 with TRBJ1-2; no clear D gene. The CDR3 consists of 14 residues. The germline CDR1 and CDR2 sequences are SEHNR and FQNEAQ (reference sequence). The V gene lost 1 base and the J gene lost 7 bases, with 13 bases spanning the gap. Written as DNA, the CDR3 is TGTGCCAGCAGCTTAGGGGCAGCTTATGGTGGCTACACCTTC. Translating it yields CASSLGAAYGGYTF. Filled out from reference TRBV7-9 and TRBJ1-2, the complete variable domain reads DTGVSQNPRHKITKRGQNVTFRCDPISEHNRLYWYRQTLGQGPEFLTYFQNEAQLEKSRLLSDRFSAERPKGSFSTLEIQRTEQGDSAMYLCASSLGAAYGGYTFGSGTRLTVV.

V and J are TRBV6-5 and TRBJ2-1; the D gene could be TRBD1 or TRBD2 (5 bases each). Trimming shortened V by 8 bases and J by 7 bases, and 18 bases separated the two germline ends. Germline V CDR1 and CDR2: MNHEY, SVGAGI. CDR3 length: 14 residues. The CDR3 bases are TGTGCCAGCCGGGGCGAGGCGGAGTCTAATGAGCAGTTCTTC. It specifies CASRGEAESNEQFF.

The V and J genes are TRBV11-2 and TRBJ2-7; 11 bases map to TRBD2. V was pared by 1 base and J by 4 bases, with 0 bases of the junction left unmatched. Germline V CDR1 and CDR2: SGHAT, FQNNGV. The CDR3 extends over 14 amino acids. The CDR3, as DNA: TGTGCCAGCAGCTTAGCTAGCGGGAGGTACGAGCAGTACTTC. Translation gives CASSLASGRYEQYF.

This chain joins TRBV6-6 and TRBJ2-3; D tentatively fits TRBD1 or TRBD2 (6 bases each). Looked up from germline, CDR1 is MNHNY and CDR2 is SVGAGI (reference sequence). The V end was cut by 2 bases, the J end by 1 base, with 10 bases between. The CDR3 length is 15 residues. The CDR3 DNA is TGTGCCAGCAGTTACATGGGGGGCGGCACAGATACGCAGTATTTT. This codes for CASSYMGGGTDTQYF.

The chain uses TRBV21-1 and TRBJ2-7; the table's TRBD1 call for D was not verified on the DNA. TRBV21-1 is given as a pseudogene. The CDR3 spans 14 residues. Here the CDR3 reads CASNGQGGAYEQYF. In DNA, the CDR3 is TGTGCCAGTAATGGACAGGGGGGGGCCTACGAGCAGTACTTC.

This sequence joins TRBV4-1 and TRBJ1-2; no clear D gene. Trimming shortened V by 0 bases and J by 2 bases, and 7 bases separated the two germline ends. This CDR3 has 14 amino acids. Germline CDR1 MGHRA, CDR2 YSYEKL. CDR3 nucleotide sequence: TGCGCCAGCAGCCAAGAGTCGAAGAACTATGGCTACACCTTC. It is translated as CASSQESKNYGYTF.

V gene TRBV6-1 combines with J gene TRBJ2-5; the D gene is possibly TRBD2 (5 bases). The DNA matches TRBJ2-7 better at its end, which makes the J call doubtful. Germline V lookup: CDR1 MNHNS, CDR2 SASEGT. The CDR3 length is 12 residues. CDR3 DNA: TGTGCCAGCACCGGGATCTCCTACGAGCAGTACTTC. Translation: CASTGISYEQYF.

The chain is built from TRBV19 and TRBJ1-5, with 8 bases lining up with TRBD1. CDR3 length equals 17 residues. J lost 4 bases, V lost 4 bases, and 12 bases had no gene match. CDR1 is LNHDA, CDR2 SQIVND, per germline (reference sequence). CDR3 coding DNA: TGTGCCAGTAGTAGCCGTGCAGGGGGCGGTGGAAATCAGCCCCAGCATTTT. Translating it yields CASSSRAGGGGNQPQHF.

This sequence joins TRBV10-3 and TRBJ1-1; tentatively, D is TRBD1 (5 bases). The CDR3 is 17 residues long. Germline values: CDR1 ENHRY, CDR2 SYGVKD. The V end lost 0 bases, the J end lost 6 bases, and 20 bases lay between the germline ends. For the CDR3, the DNA is TGTGCCATCAGTGAGTCAAGGAGCGGGGAAGGGGACTCTGAAGCTTTCTTT. Its translation: CAISESRSGEGDSEAFF.

The chain uses TRBV5-1 and TRBJ2-6; D is unresolved. Trimming cost V 0 bases and J 0 bases, with 7 bases left between them. CDR3 length equals 16 residues. CDR1 SGHRS and CDR2 YFSETQ come from the germline V gene. CDR3 bases: TGCGCCAGCAGCTTGGAAGGGCTCTCTGGGGCCAACGTCCTGACTTTC. Translated: CASSLEGLSGANVLTF.

The chain employs TRBV27 and TRBJ2-3; 10 positions agree with TRBD2. Trimming removed 2 bases from V and 1 base from J; junction bases left unmatched: 15. The CDR3 runs 20 residues. Germline CDR1 is MNHEY and CDR2 is SMNVEV (reference sequence). The CDR3 DNA reads TGTGCCAGCAGTTTAGGGGTGGGAGCGGGAGGGCCGATCGGCACAGATACGCAGTATTTT. Its protein product is CASSLGVGAGGPIGTDTQYF.

This chain joins TRBV19 and TRBJ2-1; no definite D call. The CDR3 has 15 amino acids. Germline CDR1 and CDR2: LNHDA and SQIVND (reference sequence). The V gene lost 5 bases and the J gene lost 6 bases, with 17 bases spanning the gap. The CDR3: CASSGSPRWVNEQFF. The CDR3 DNA is TGTGCCAGTAGTGGGTCGCCAAGGTGGGTCAATGAGCAGTTCTTC. Drawing the rest from reference TRBV19 and TRBJ2-1, the complete variable domain is DGGITQSPKYLFRKEGQNVTLSCEQNLNHDAMYWYRQDPGQGLRLIYYSQIVNDFQKGDIAEGYSVSREKKESFPLTVTSAQKNPTAFYLCASSGSPRWVNEQFFGPGTRLTVL.